The clone carrying this TCR beta chain was seen repeatedly, ten times or more. Its antigen is unknown. The team produced cDNA through 5'RACE using 10-nucleotide random UMIs. Over 170 million TCR-beta sequences from 15-18 subjects were obtained in each sequencing run. TCRdb processed the 5' RACE reads anew with MiXCR; each CDR3 protein has one entry. The sample shows 87,000 or so distinct CDR3 sequences, around 3.6% of them seen only once. This record comes from a study of neurological immune-mediated disorders. Study at large: Relapsing-remitting forms accounted for most of the roughly 35 multiple sclerosis patients and secondary progressive forms for 3.

Broader study findings: Association with the multiple sclerosis repertoire cluster was not found for any clinical or MRI feature.

V shed 4 bases and J shed 0 bases, with 10 bases lying between them. The germline V gene has CDR1 MNHNS and CDR2 SASEGT. The CDR3 is 15 amino acids. The V call is TRBV6-1, the J call TRBJ2-1, with no clear D. The source material was PBMCs. This receptor was taken from a woman in her fifties or sixties with multiple sclerosis. The CDR3 is CASSAPRSSYNEQFF. CDR3 DNA: TGTGCCAGCAGTGCCCCTAGAAGCTCCTACAATGAGCAGTTCTTC.